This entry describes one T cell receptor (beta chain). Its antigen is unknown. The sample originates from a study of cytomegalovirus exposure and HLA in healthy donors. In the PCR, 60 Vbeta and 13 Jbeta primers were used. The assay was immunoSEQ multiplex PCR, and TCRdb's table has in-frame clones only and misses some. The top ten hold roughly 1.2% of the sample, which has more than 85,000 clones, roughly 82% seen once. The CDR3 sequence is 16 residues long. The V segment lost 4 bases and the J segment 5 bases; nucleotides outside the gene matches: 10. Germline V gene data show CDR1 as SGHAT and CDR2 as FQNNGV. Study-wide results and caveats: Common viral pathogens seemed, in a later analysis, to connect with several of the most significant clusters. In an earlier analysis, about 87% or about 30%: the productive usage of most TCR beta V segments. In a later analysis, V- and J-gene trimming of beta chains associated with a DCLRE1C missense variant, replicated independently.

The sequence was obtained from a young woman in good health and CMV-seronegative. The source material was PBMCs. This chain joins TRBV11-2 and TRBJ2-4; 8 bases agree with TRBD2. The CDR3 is CASSSISGGQQNIQYF. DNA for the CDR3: TGTGCCAGCAGCTCAATCAGCGGGGGCCAGCAAAACATTCAGTACTTC.